This T cell receptor (beta chain) was obtained from a study of cytomegalovirus exposure and HLA in healthy donors. Study observations and caveats: TCR beta chains associated with HLA were, in a later analysis, more clonally expanded than equally common others. Reportedly, a later analysis found an Asian-associated ancestry cluster had fewer N-insertions than the roughly 630-donor mean. After further analysis at a later stage, 16,951 TCR beta sequences were associated with HLA alleles at 0.05 false discovery rate.

V shed 7 bases and J 7 bases; nucleotides not matched to a gene: 16. The germline CDR1 and CDR2 sequences are SGHDT and YYEEEE. CDR3 length: 17 amino acids. A note on this clone: The antigen is unknown.

A multiplex PCR was run with 60 Vbeta primers and 13 Jbeta primers. Only in-frame clones appear in the TCRdb table, and some are missing; sequencing was by immunoSEQ multiplex PCR. The repertoire holds 100,000 to 150,000 clones, 65% to 80% seen once, with 3.4% in the top ten. This chain joins TRBV5-6 and TRBJ1-4, with 10 positions matching TRBD1. The sequenced sample was PBMCs. The TCR was taken from a man aged 25 to 40 in good health and CMV-seronegative. For the CDR3, the DNA is TGTGCCAGCTCCGGGACAGGGGATTCCGTCAGGATTGAAAAACTGTTTTTT. This sequence encodes CASSGTGDSVRIEKLFF.